The 17 T cell receptor beta chains below were found in one sample sequenced in a study of cytomegalovirus exposure and HLA in healthy donors. TCRdb's copy holds only in-frame clones and misses some; the assay was immunoSEQ multiplex PCR. The repertoire holds about 400,000 clones, with around 86% as singletons. The sequenced sample was PBMCs. The receptors were sampled from a woman under 30 in good health and CMV-seronegative.

V usage is TRBV6-1 and J usage is TRBJ2-1, with D possibly TRBD1 on 5 matching bases. The CDR3 has 15 amino acids. Germline assignment: CDR1 MNHNS and CDR2 SASEGT. V lost 1 base to trimming and J lost 7 bases, with 14 bases between them. The CDR3: CASSEEWGRLNEQFF. The CDR3 DNA reads as TGTGCCAGCAGTGAAGAGTGGGGCAGACTTAATGAGCAGTTCTTC.

The V and J genes are TRBV7-3 and TRBJ2-1, with 15 positions matching TRBD2. The CDR3 spans 16 residues. Per germline, CDR1 SGHTA and CDR2 FQGTGA. With V trimmed by 5 bases and J by 6 bases, 5 bases remained unmatched. DNA for the CDR3: TGTGCCAGCAGCCCGGGGGGACTAGCGGGAGGCAATGAGCAGTTCTTC. Protein product: CASSPGGLAGGNEQFF.

For this clone: Germline and junction disagree at one end, which may indicate a read error. The chain is built from TRBV6-6 and TRBJ1-5, with 12 bases lining up with TRBD1. Germline CDR1 MNHNY, CDR2 SVGAGI (reference sequence). The CDR3 covers 13 residues. In DNA form, the CDR3 reads TGTGCCAGCAGGGGGACAGGGGGCGTCTGGGGGGTTTTT. Its protein product is CASRGTGGVWGVF.

This clone was picked up a small number of times. J is TRBJ2-7 and V is TRBV15; TRBD2 agrees at 8 bases. Trimming cost V 3 bases and J 5 bases; bases outside gene matches: 6. Germline CDR1 LNHNV, CDR2 YYDKDF (reference sequence). The CDR3 totals 14 residues. The DNA for the CDR3 is TGTGCCACCAGCAGGGGCGGGAGGATAAACGAGCAGTACTTC. It is translated as CATSRGGRINEQYF.

V gene TRBV11-2 combines with J gene TRBJ2-1; 11 bases are a match to TRBD2. CDR1 is SGHAT and CDR2 is FQNNGV in the germline V gene. This CDR3 comprises 15 residues. The junction had 12 bases not matched to a gene; V was cut back by 7 bases and J by 10 bases. The CDR3 protein is CASTPARASGGEQFF. The CDR3 DNA is TGTGCCAGCACCCCCGCAAGGGCTAGCGGGGGGGAGCAGTTCTTC.

The chain has TRBV20-1 and TRBJ1-2; D ambiguous. This CDR3 spans 10 amino acids. Trimming removed 8 bases at V and 6 bases at J, with 10 bases between. Per germline, CDR1 DFQATT and CDR2 SNEGSKA (reference sequence). CDR3 loop: CSTEVHGYTF. The CDR3 DNA follows: TGCAGTACCGAGGTGCATGGCTACACCTTC.

This sequence joins TRBV5-6 and TRBJ2-7; maybe TRBD2 (6 bases). Trimming took off 5 bases at V and 6 bases at J, with 18 bases between the two ends. The V gene's germline CDR1 is SGHDT and CDR2 YYEEEE. This CDR3 contains 14 residues. This chain's CDR3 is CASRLRSLGGEQYF. CDR3 sequence (DNA): TGTGCCAGCAGGCTGAGGTCTCTCGGGGGCGAGCAGTACTTC.

The sample holds a few counts of this clone. The chain carries TRBV4-1 and TRBJ1-3; D is perhaps TRBD1 (6 bases). Between the trimmed V and J ends, which lost 4 bases and 0 bases, there was a span of 16 bases. The CDR3 is made up of 17 amino acids. Germline-derived CDR1 and CDR2 are MGHRA and YSYEKL. CDR3 region: CASSLDGRTDSGNTIYF. CDR3 DNA sequence: TGCGCCAGCAGCCTCGACGGAAGGACAGACTCTGGAAACACCATATATTTT.

The chain uses TRBV27 and TRBJ2-5; no firm D call. CDR3 length: 12 amino acids. CDR1 and CDR2 (germline): MNHEY, SMNVEV (reference sequence). Trimming left V 3 bases short and J 4 bases short, with 6 bases between. CDR3 bases: TGTGCCAGCAGTTTGAGTGGAGAGACCCAGTACTTC. Amino acids: CASSLSGETQYF.

V gene TRBV29-1 combines with J gene TRBJ1-1, with TRBD1 matching over 12 bases. Germline V CDR1 and CDR2: SQVTM, ANQGSEA. The CDR3 sequence is 12 residues long. Germline trimming cut 6 bases from V and 6 bases from J; bases unmatched to any gene: 2. The CDR3 reads CSVGTGGPEAFF. In DNA, the CDR3 is TGCAGCGTCGGGACAGGGGGCCCTGAAGCTTTCTTT.

The gene calls are TRBV30 and TRBJ2-2; 7 bases are a match to TRBD2. The CDR3 runs to 15 residues. The trim removed 5 bases at V and 0 bases at J, leaving 6 bases unmatched. The germline V gene encodes CDR1 GTSNPN and CDR2 SVGIG (reference sequence). CDR3 in DNA: TGTGCCTGGGCGGGGGATAGGGCGAACACCGGGGAGCTGTTTTTT. It is translated as CAWAGDRANTGELFF. The entire variable domain, with the rest obtained from reference TRBV30 and TRBJ2-2, is as follows: SQTIHQWPATLVQPVGSPLSLECTVEGTSNPNLYWYRQAAGRGLQLLFYSVGIGQISSEVPQNLSASRPQDRQFILSSKKLLLSDSGFYLCAWAGDRANTGELFFGEGSRLTVL.

The CDR3 nucleotides read TGTGCCAGCAGTGAGGACAGTGATGAAAAACTGTTTTTT. It specifies CASSEDSDEKLFF. V and J are TRBV28 and TRBJ1-4; D is perhaps TRBD1 (6 bases). Germline V lookup: CDR1 MDHEN, CDR2 SYDVKM. The CDR3 loop spans 13 amino acids. Between the trimmed V and J ends, which lost 5 bases and 6 bases, there was a span of 10 bases.

As for this clone: This sequence may be a read error, since a much larger clone differs from it by one base. The chain joins TRBV10-1 to TRBJ2-3, with 11 bases lining up with TRBD2. The length of the CDR3 is 15 residues. From germline, CDR1 is WNHNN and CDR2 SYGVQD (reference sequence). After removal of 6 bases from V and 1 base from J, the junction contained 3 bases not matched to a gene. In nucleotides, the CDR3 is TGCGCCAGCAGCCAGACTAGCGGGGGCACAGATACGCAGTATTTT. It is translated as CASSQTSGGTDTQYF.

This rearrangement joins TRBV18 to TRBJ2-5; 10 bases fit TRBD2. Germline CDR1 reads KGHSH; CDR2 reads LQKENI. V shed 3 bases, J shed 2 bases, and the junction held 3 bases outside the gene matches. CDR3 length: 15 residues. The DNA of the CDR3 is TGTGCCAGCTCACCCTTAGCGGGAGGACAAGAGACCCAGTACTTC. Its translation: CASSPLAGGQETQYF.

For this clone: The germline gene is not matched at one end of the junction; a read error may be the cause. The V call is TRBV7-9, the J call TRBJ1-2; a weak D match, TRBD1 (5 bases). The germline CDR1 and CDR2 sequences are SEHNR and FQNEAQ (reference sequence). The CDR3 extends over 9 amino acids. The CDR3 region has the DNA TGCCAGGCGGGGGAGGGCTACACCTTC. Translated: CQAGEGYTF.

This clone is a singleton in its sample. The chain joins TRBV2 to TRBJ1-4, with TRBD1 as a possible D gene (5 bases). Germline V lookup: CDR1 SNHLY, CDR2 FYNNEI. The CDR3 runs 12 residues. The V end was cut by 9 bases, the J end by 6 bases, with 11 bases between. The CDR3: CASRGSDEKLFF. Written as DNA, the CDR3 is TGTGCCAGTAGGGGTTCGGATGAAAAACTGTTTTTT.

This clone has a single count. The rearrangement uses TRBV5-4 and TRBJ2-7, with 11 nucleotides matching TRBD1. Trimming at V came to 4 bases and at J to 6 bases, leaving 18 bases not matched to a gene. This CDR3 has 18 amino acids. The germline CDR1 and CDR2 sequences are SGHNT and YYREEE (reference sequence). CDR3 in DNA: TGTGCCAGCAGCCGCCTTCAACGAGGGGGGACAGGGGGAACCGAGCAGTACTTC. Residues: CASSRLQRGGTGGTEQYF.